This is a list of T cell receptor beta chains from one sample in a study of T cell clones after liver transplantation. The assay was immunoSEQ multiplex PCR, and TCRdb's table has in-frame clones only and misses some. The table lists 15,000 to 20,000 clones, around 82% of them singletons, with roughly 32% in the top ten. The material sequenced was CD8+ T cells from blood, taken 48 months after liver transplant. The source of these receptors is a human patient who received a liver transplant. The graft donor may account for some of the T cells. Both conserved end residues are part of each CDR3. Each record gives: J gene, V gene, CDR3 length, D gene, clone size, CDR3 DNA, CDR3 protein. A D gene is named only where the DNA matches it firmly. The size field is filled for only some rows; it gives once, few, many or a size class.

TRBJ2-5 TRBV6-5 15 NA NA TGTGCCAGCAGCTCCGGACGGATGTACCAAGAGACCCAGTACTTC CASSSGRMYQETQYF
TRBJ2-7 TRBV11-2 14 NA NA TGTGCCAGCAGCCCCGACAGATCTGCCTGGGAGCAGTACTTC CASSPDRSAWEQYF
TRBJ1-4 TRBV5-7 13 NA NA TGTGCCAGCAGCTTGGGCGGTAATGAAAAACTGTTTTTT CASSLGGNEKLFF
TRBJ1-2 TRBV28 14 NA NA TGTGCCAGCAGTCTTCGCCAGGTTAACTATGGCTACACCTTC CASSLRQVNYGYTF
TRBJ1-2 TRBV14 18 NA NA TGTGCCAGCAGCCAAGTAATACTCCCCGGCGGACGGCACTATGGCTACACCTTC CASSQVILPGGRHYGYTF
TRBJ2-1 TRBV15 14 TRBD1 medium-sized TGTGCCACCAGCAGAGGACAGGGAAGTCGCGAGCAGTTCTTC CATSRGQGSREQFF
TRBJ2-7 TRBV13 16 NA NA TGTGCCAGCAGCGCCTCCGGGACACGGAGCTCCTACGAGCAGTACTTC CASSASGTRSSYEQYF
TRBJ1-2 TRBV5-4 15 NA NA TGTGCCAGCAGCATGCCGGCACAGCCCAACTATGGCTACACCTTC CASSMPAQPNYGYTF
TRBJ2-2 TRBV7-9 16 NA NA TGTGCCAGCAGCTTAGGGCAGGGCCTTTGGACCGGGGAGCTGTTTTTT CASSLGQGLWTGELFF
TRBJ1-5 TRBV9 15 NA NA TGTGCCAGCAGCGGAGGGTCCACAGGGTTGGAGCCCCAGCATTTT CASSGGSTGLEPQHF
TRBJ2-6 TRBV4-3 16 NA few TGCGCCAGCAGCCAAGATCCGAGTGGTGGGGCCAACGTCCTGACTTTC CASSQDPSGGANVLTF
TRBJ1-1 TRBV5-1 14 NA once TGCGCCAGCAGCTGGGGTCGGGTACAGAGTGAAGCTTTCTTT CASSWGRVQSEAFF
TRBJ2-2 TRBV7-6 12 NA NA TGTGCCAGCGGATATCCGACCGGGGAGCTGTTTTTT CASGYPTGELFF
TRBJ2-1 TRBV11-2 16 NA NA TGTGCCAGCAGCTTAGCGGGAGACCCTTCTCTTAATGAGCAGTTCTTC CASSLAGDPSLNEQFF
TRBJ2-1 TRBV30 15 TRBD1 NA TGTGCCTGGGACCCCACAGGGGGAGGTATGGTTGAGCAGTTCTTC CAWDPTGGGMVEQFF
TRBJ1-5 TRBV19 15 TRBD1 few TGTGCCAGTAGACTACAGGGGGCTAGCAATCAGCCCCAGCATTTT CASRLQGASNQPQHF
TRBJ2-3 TRBV7-2 15 TRBD2 NA TGTGCCAGCAGCTTGGGGGGGACTAGCACAGATACGCAGTATTTT CASSLGGTSTDTQYF
TRBJ1-2 TRBV6-6 13 NA NA TGTGCCAGCAGTTACTCGATCGTGACCGGCTACACCTTC CASSYSIVTGYTF
TRBJ2-7 TRBV29-1 14 NA NA TGCAGCGTTGTAACCGGGACCCGATCCTACGAGCAGTACTTC CSVVTGTRSYEQYF
TRBJ2-2 TRBV7-3 15 NA few TGTGCCAGCAGCTTAATGAACAGCCCGACCGGGGAGCTGTTTTTT CASSLMNSPTGELFF
TRBJ1-2 TRBV9 17 NA NA TGTGCCAGCAGCGTAGCAGATGACAGTTGGGCTCGCTATGGCTACACCTTC CASSVADDSWARYGYTF
TRBJ2-7 TRBV6-1 14 NA NA TGTGCCAGCACTAGGGGGACTGTTACGATCGAGCAGTACTTC CASTRGTVTIEQYF
TRBJ2-3 TRBV5-4 16 TRBD2 NA TGTGCCAGCAGCTTGGAACTAGCGGGGGGGACAGATACGCAGTATTTT CASSLELAGGTDTQYF
TRBJ2-2 TRBV30 13 NA NA TGTGCCTGGAGTGTTTGGAACACCGGGGAGCTGTTTTTT CAWSVWNTGELFF